Only a few counts were recorded for the clone carrying this T cell receptor (beta chain). Its antigen is unidentified. This specimen belongs to a study of T cells in Graves' hyperthyroidism and ophthalmopathy. The CDR3 has 14 amino acids. V lost 5 bases and J lost 4; bases outside the gene matches: 7. Exclusion followed for patients with uncontrolled infection, other autoimmune disease, pregnancy or lactation. Based on clinical symptoms, serum thyroxine and TRAb, thyroid ultrasound and orbital computed tomography, diagnoses were reached. TCR beta CDR3 regions were amplified from RNA transcripts. TCR CDR3 regions were first amplified by RT-PCR with HTBI primers. In TCRdb, the multiplex PCR reads were re-called with MiXCR into one record per CDR3 protein. The sample records approximately 640,000 distinct CDR3 sequences, roughly 45% being singletons. Study-wide results and caveats: Ophthalmopathy and stable hyperthyroidism were told apart by a 13 V-J model. The majority of expanded thyroid clonotypes above 0.001 also appeared in blood.

The genes are TRBV12-3 or TRBV12-4 and TRBJ1-1; 7 nucleotides match TRBD1. This receptor was taken from an adult man with Graves' disease, either hyperthyroidism or ophthalmopathy (not recorded which). Input material: peripheral blood or thyroid tissue (not recorded which). This CDR3 reads CASSPGTESTEAFF. The CDR3 DNA is TGTGCCAGCAGTCCCGGGACAGAGAGCACTGAAGCTTTCTTT.